This T cell receptor (beta chain) appears in the sequencing data of a study of vaccination and CD4 T cells after COVID-19. In the study overall: Median time from second vaccine dose to sampling was 72 days (14 to 241). Overlapping peptides covering the spike proteins of SARS-CoV-2, HCoV-NL63, HCoV-OC43 and HCoV-229E were added to stimulate cells. Study-wide results and caveats: 304 of 307 vaccine-specific clones from convalescent patients were spike mono-reactive.

Cultured CD4+ T cells had their DNA profiled by the Oncomine TCR Beta short-read assay. Genomic DNA was drawn out of CD4+ T cells grown in culture. TCRdb re-analysed the PCR reads in MiXCR, keeping a single row per CDR3 protein. There are around 14,000 distinct CDR3 sequences in the sample; about 29% occur only once, and 15% to 20% lies in the top ten. With 2 bases removed from V and 6 bases from J, the gap between germline ends came to 11 bases. The CDR3 consists of 15 residues. Germline V gene lookup returns CDR1 SEHNR and CDR2 FQNEAQ (reference sequence). This clonotype has more than one count but fewer than ten. Its antigen is not identified. Treatment in this sample: approximately nine-day PBMC culture with coronavirus spike peptide pools or control peptides (ViraFEST assay).

V is TRBV7-9 and J is TRBJ1-6, with D unresolved. The sample in question was CD4+ T cells from blood, cultured in vitro, obtained before SARS-CoV-2 vaccination. The receptor was isolated from a human donor who received a COVID-19 vaccine. The DNA of the CDR3 is TGTGCCAGCAGCTTACAAGGGCCGCCTAATTCACCCCTCCACTTT. Translated: CASSLQGPPNSPLHF.